These 18 T cell receptor beta chains were sequenced from one sample in a study of OX40 agonist ivuxolimab in advanced cancers. Assay used: immunoSEQ multiplex PCR; TCRdb lists only in-frame clones, some missing. This sample carries tens of thousands of clones, 80% to 90% of them seen once, and the ten largest clones take 4% to 6%. This sample comprised CD4+ or CD8+ T cells sorted from blood, obtained in a trial of the OX40 agonist ivuxolimab. These receptors came from an adult with an advanced solid tumor such as melanoma, head and neck, liver or kidney cancer.

This clone has a single count. The chain recombines TRBV5-1 with TRBJ2-1; D is possibly TRBD1 (5 bases). Germline V CDR1 and CDR2: SGHRS, YFSETQ. Trimming pared 4 bases from V and 8 bases from J, leaving 19 bases between. The CDR3 runs to 15 residues. CDR3 sequence (DNA): TGCGCCAGCAGCCCAATCGTCCAGGTACAGGATGAGCAGTTCTTC. This translates into CASSPIVQVQDEQFF.

The genes are TRBV5-1 and TRBJ2-2, with 9 bases aligning to TRBD1. The V and J ends lost 5 bases and 5 bases, in that order; junction bases with no gene match: 10. The CDR3 is 16 amino acids. Looked up from germline, CDR1 is SGHRS and CDR2 is YFSETQ. CDR3 sequence reads: CASSITGGAETGELFF. In DNA, the CDR3 is TGCGCCAGCAGTATCACAGGGGGCGCCGAGACCGGGGAGCTGTTTTTT.

V and J are TRBV28 and TRBJ1-2; TRBD1 agrees at 7 bases. The CDR3 is 14 amino acids. Germline V gives CDR1 MDHEN, CDR2 SYDVKM. Unmatched junction bases numbered 13, after V lost 6 bases and J lost 9 bases. The CDR3 DNA follows: TGTGCCAGCAGGTACCTGGGACAGCGGCTAAGCTACACCTTC. Protein product: CASRYLGQRLSYTF.

The CDR3 nucleotides are TGTGCCAGCAGTTTATCTAAGCGGGACACCTCCTACGAGCAGTACTTC. Translated: CASSLSKRDTSYEQYF. This chain connects TRBV27 to TRBJ2-7; D may be TRBD2 (7 bases). Between the trimmed V and J ends, which lost 0 bases and 0 bases, there was a span of 12 bases. This CDR3 has 16 amino acids. CDR1 and CDR2 (germline): MNHEY, SMNVEV (reference sequence).

This chain connects TRBV28 to TRBJ1-2; TRBD1 agrees at 9 bases. In germline, CDR1 is MDHEN, CDR2 SYDVKM. With V trimmed by 10 bases and J by 5 bases, 8 bases remained unmatched. The CDR3 sequence is 13 residues long. The CDR3 is CATRDRDRYGYTF. In DNA form, the CDR3 reads TGTGCCACCCGGGACAGGGATAGGTATGGCTACACCTTC.

The genes are TRBV15 and TRBJ1-1; no reliable D call. The CDR3 loop spans 13 amino acids. From germline, CDR1 is LNHNV and CDR2 YYDKDF (reference sequence). Trimming left V 3 bases short and J 9 bases short, with 14 bases between. The CDR3 DNA reads TGTGCCACCAGCAGGCCCGGGTTCCACAAAGCTTTCTTT. This translates into CATSRPGFHKAFF. The entire variable domain, with the rest obtained from reference TRBV15 and TRBJ1-1, is as follows: DAMVIQNPRYQVTQFGKPVTLSCSQTLNHNVMYWYQQKSSQAPKLLFHYYDKDFNNEADTPDNFQSRRPNTSFCFLDIRSPGLGDTAMYLCATSRPGFHKAFFGQGTRLTVV.

V and J are TRBV5-6 and TRBJ1-5; the D gene is possibly TRBD1 (5 bases). Germline lookup yields CDR1 SGHDT and CDR2 YYEEEE. This CDR3 has 15 amino acids. Trimming took off 5 bases at V and 2 bases at J, with 14 bases between the two ends. The CDR3 loop reads CASSFRDGRNQPQHF. The CDR3 nucleotides read TGTGCCAGCAGTTTCCGGGACGGACGCAATCAGCCCCAGCATTTT.

The chain couples TRBV20-1 to TRBJ2-5; D ambiguous. The CDR3 has 11 amino acids. Germline V gene data show CDR1 as DFQATT and CDR2 as SNEGSKA (reference sequence). Trimming left V 6 bases short and J 9 bases short, with 14 bases between. The DNA of the CDR3 is TGCAGTGCCGGCCGCGACTGGGCCCAGTACTTC. Amino acid sequence: CSAGRDWAQYF.

CDR3 bases: TGTGCCAGCACCCCCGGGGTAGGCACTGAAGCTTTCTTT. It encodes CASTPGVGTEAFF. The chain has TRBV6-1 and TRBJ1-1; the D is unclear. V gave up 7 bases and J gave up 4 bases, with 13 bases separating them. Germline CDR1 is MNHNS and CDR2 is SASEGT. The CDR3 runs 13 residues.

The chain links TRBV28 to TRBJ2-3, with D possibly matching TRBD2 (6 bases). CDR3 length: 13 amino acids. CDR1 MDHEN and CDR2 SYDVKM come from the germline V gene. The V end lost 2 bases, the J end lost 6 bases, and 9 bases lay between the germline ends. CDR3 coding DNA: TGTGCCAGCAGTTTAGGGAGGAGGGATACGCAGTATTTT. Its translation is CASSLGRRDTQYF.

J is TRBJ1-5 and V is TRBV4-3; no clear D. The length of the CDR3 is 13 residues. Germline V lookup: CDR1 LGHNA, CDR2 YSLEER. V was clipped by 4 bases and J by 7 bases, with 11 bases between them. For the CDR3, the DNA is TGCGCCAGCAGCCCCCGGACGGGCCAGCCCCAGCATTTT. Residues: CASSPRTGQPQHF.

J is TRBJ1-1 and V is TRBV5-8, with D uncertain. The CDR3 is 13 residues long. V shed 4 bases and J shed 11 bases, with 18 bases lying between them. Germline loops: CDR1 SGHTS, CDR2 YDEGEE. CDR3 in DNA: TGTGCCAGCAGCATAGAGGGCACAAGAACGGCTTTCTTT. Residues: CASSIEGTRTAFF.

This clone was picked up one time. The genes are TRBV5-4 and TRBJ2-4; D is unclear. The CDR3 length is 13 residues. Trimming cost V 2 bases and J 8 bases, with 11 bases left between them. Per germline, CDR1 SGHNT and CDR2 YYREEE (reference sequence). The CDR3 region is CASSFTATDIQYF. CDR3 nucleotide sequence: TGTGCCAGCAGCTTTACGGCTACGGACATTCAGTACTTC.

The chain recombines TRBV10-3 with TRBJ1-4; D unresolved. The CDR3 spans 16 residues. Trimming left V 0 bases short and J 0 bases short, with 8 bases between. Germline CDR1 ENHRY, CDR2 SYGVKD. CDR3 residues: CAISESETATNEKLFF. CDR3 DNA: TGTGCCATCAGTGAGTCTGAAACTGCAACTAATGAAAAACTGTTTTTT.

This clone was seen just once. V gene TRBV11-2 combines with J gene TRBJ2-1; perhaps TRBD1 as D (6 bases). V was cut by 5 bases and J by 8 bases, with 10 bases left in between. CDR1 and CDR2 (germline): SGHAT, FQNNGV. There are 12 residues in the CDR3. CDR3 in amino acids: CASSLAGDEQFF. The CDR3 DNA sequence: TGTGCCAGCAGCCTAGCAGGGGATGAGCAGTTCTTC.

V is TRBV11-2 and J is TRBJ1-4; D gene unclear. The germline gives CDR1 SGHAT, CDR2 FQNNGV. The CDR3 runs to 17 residues. V dropped 4 bases and J dropped 7 bases, with 22 bases sitting between them. The CDR3 sequence: CASSSVGSLPAGEKLFF. The CDR3 bases are TGTGCCAGCAGCTCAGTGGGCAGTCTCCCCGCGGGTGAAAAACTGTTTTTT.

This clone was counted between two and nine times. The rearrangement joins TRBV27 to TRBJ2-3; D remains ambiguous. Germline assignment: CDR1 MNHEY and CDR2 SMNVEV (reference sequence). With 6 bases removed from V and 2 bases from J, the gap between germline ends came to 12 bases. This CDR3 is built from 14 residues. The chain's CDR3 is CASSTARFTDTQYF. The CDR3 DNA reads as TGTGCCAGCAGCACAGCTCGGTTCACAGATACGCAGTATTTT.

The chain employs TRBV7-8 and TRBJ2-1; the D gene is possibly TRBD1 (6 bases). The V end was cut by 1 base, the J end by 0 bases, with 16 bases between. The germline gives CDR1 SGHVS, CDR2 FQNEAQ. The length of the CDR3 is 18 residues. The CDR3 nucleotides are TGTGCCAGCAGCTTAGGGTTAAGACAGGCCAGCTCCTACAATGAGCAGTTCTTC. This gives the protein CASSLGLRQASSYNEQFF.